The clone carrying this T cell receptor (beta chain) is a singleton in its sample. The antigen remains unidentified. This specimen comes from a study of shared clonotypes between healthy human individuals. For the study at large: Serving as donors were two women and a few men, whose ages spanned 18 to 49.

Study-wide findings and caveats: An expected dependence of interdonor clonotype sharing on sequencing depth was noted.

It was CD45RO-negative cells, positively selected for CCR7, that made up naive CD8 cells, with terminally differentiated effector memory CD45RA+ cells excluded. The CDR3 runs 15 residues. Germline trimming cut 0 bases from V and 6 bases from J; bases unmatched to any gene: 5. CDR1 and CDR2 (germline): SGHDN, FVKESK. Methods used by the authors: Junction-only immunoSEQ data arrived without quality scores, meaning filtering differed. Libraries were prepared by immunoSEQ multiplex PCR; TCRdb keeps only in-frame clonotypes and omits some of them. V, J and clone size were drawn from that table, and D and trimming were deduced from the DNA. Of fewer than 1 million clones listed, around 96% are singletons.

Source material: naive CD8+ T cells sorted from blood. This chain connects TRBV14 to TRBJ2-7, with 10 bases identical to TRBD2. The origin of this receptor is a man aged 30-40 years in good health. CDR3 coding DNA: TGTGCCAGCAGCCAAGATTGGCTAGCGGGAGTCGAGCAGTACTTC. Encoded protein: CASSQDWLAGVEQYF.